This TCR beta chain was recorded in a study of CD8+ T cells in alopecia areata. Following extraction, RNA underwent reverse transcription to cDNA, which served as the sequencing template. TCRdb keeps only in-frame clones here, not all; method: immunoSEQ multiplex PCR. The sample shows about 190,000 clones, about 65% of them seen only once. The CDR3 extends over 16 amino acids. The treatment: oral pan-JAK inhibitor, 5-10 mg twice daily. There are a few counts of this clone. Its cognate antigen is unknown. Study conclusions and caveats: Tofacitinib delivered significant drops in scalp clonality and in expanded CD8+ clones among the top 100.

The sample here was CD4+ T cells sorted from blood, taken around week 50, from a patient treated with tofacitinib. This receptor was obtained from a human donor with alopecia areata. This chain joins TRBV1 and TRBJ2-1; TRBD2, the table's D call, was not compared with the DNA. TRBV1 is noted as a pseudogene. Here the CDR3 reads CTSSPGASGVSGEQFF. CDR3 coding DNA: TGCACCAGCAGCCCCGGGGCTAGCGGGGTATCGGGTGAGCAGTTCTTC.